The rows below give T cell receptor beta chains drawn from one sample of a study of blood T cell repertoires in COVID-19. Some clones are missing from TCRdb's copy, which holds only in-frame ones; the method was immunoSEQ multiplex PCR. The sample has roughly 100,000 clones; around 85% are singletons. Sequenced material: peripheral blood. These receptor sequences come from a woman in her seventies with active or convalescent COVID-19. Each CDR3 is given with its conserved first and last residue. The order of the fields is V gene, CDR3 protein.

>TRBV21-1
CASSKVLNFGTVGEWDTEAFF
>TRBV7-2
CASSLLGASYGYTF
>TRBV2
CASSEEGGHGGYTF
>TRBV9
CASSLDRGQETQYF
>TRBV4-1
CASSQEPAGFYEQYF
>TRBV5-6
CASSYRRTGFDEKLFF
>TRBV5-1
CASSRSWTGEIAFF
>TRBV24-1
CATSDLRVAGGLNEQFF
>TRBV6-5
CASSPSGTGDSPLHF
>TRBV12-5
CASGPRLAGASYEQYF
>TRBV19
CASSIDRGQGNSPLHF
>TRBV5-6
CASSHTGTGGVYEQYF
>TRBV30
CAWSVRGTGERKLFF
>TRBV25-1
CASSPKLGGKDKDTQYF
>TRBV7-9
CASSGPAAGNQPQHF
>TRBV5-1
CASSLEAGSGNTIYF
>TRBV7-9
CASSLDDFSSEQFF
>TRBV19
CASRSPGGNTEAFF
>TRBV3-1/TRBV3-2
CASSATDSGNTIYF
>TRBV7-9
CASSRAGEQPQHF
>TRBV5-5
CASSIELTGHQPQHF
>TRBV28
CASSDAHAGAGGYTF
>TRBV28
CASITGDRGLNEQFF
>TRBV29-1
CSGVEGGRETQYF